These 8 T cell receptor beta chains came from one sample sequenced in a study of T cells after yellow fever vaccination. TCRdb analysed the 5' RACE reads with MiXCR anew, one entry per CDR3 protein. The table includes some 170,000 distinct CDR3 sequences, around 9.7% detected once. The source material was CD8+ T cells sorted from PBMCs, sampled 45 days after the yellow fever booster vaccination. Receptors were obtained from a young man who received the YFV17D yellow fever vaccine.

This chain uses TRBV29-1 with TRBJ2-1, with 9 bases lining up with TRBD2. The germline V gene has CDR1 SQVTM and CDR2 ANQGSEA. With V trimmed by 5 bases and J by 9 bases, 5 bases remained unmatched. This CDR3 comprises 12 residues. CDR3 DNA sequence: TGCAGCGTTAGCGGGGGGATACTTGAGCAGTTCTTC. Amino acids: CSVSGGILEQFF.

The sample holds a few counts of this clonotype. The rearrangement links TRBV4-1 to TRBJ1-2, with 10 bases fitting TRBD1. The CDR3 spans 15 residues. With 5 bases clipped from V and 4 bases from J, the junction kept 7 bases outside the gene matches. CDR1 MGHRA and CDR2 YSYEKL come from the germline V gene. The CDR3 region is CASSFSGTGAYGYTF. For the CDR3, the DNA is TGCGCCAGCAGCTTCTCCGGGACAGGGGCCTATGGCTACACCTTC.

The CDR3 spells CASSLRRGAVNEQFF. The CDR3 DNA reads as TGTGCCAGCAGCTTAAGGCGGGGGGCCGTAAATGAGCAGTTCTTC. The chain uses TRBV7-9 and TRBJ2-1, with 8 bases fitting TRBD2. V trimming: 2 bases; J trimming: 7 bases; junction bases outside the gene matches: 7. This CDR3 spans 15 amino acids. CDR1 is SEHNR and CDR2 is FQNEAQ in the germline V gene (reference sequence).

The table lists this clonotype with a few counts. CDR3 amino acids: CSVERAEESSYNEQFF. The DNA of the CDR3 is TGCAGCGTTGAAAGGGCGGAGGAAAGCTCCTACAATGAGCAGTTCTTC. The rearrangement links TRBV29-1 to TRBJ2-1, with D possibly matching TRBD2 (5 bases). This CDR3 is 16 amino acids long. Germline V lookup: CDR1 SQVTM, CDR2 ANQGSEA. V dropped 2 bases and J dropped 0 bases, with 14 bases sitting between them.

The V gene is TRBV4-1, the J gene TRBJ1-2, with 8 bases fitting TRBD1. CDR1 MGHRA and CDR2 YSYEKL come from the germline V gene. V was clipped by 6 bases and J by 4 bases; unmatched bases: 10. The CDR3 is made up of 15 amino acids. In DNA form, the CDR3 reads TGCGCCAGCAGGGAAGGGGACAGGAGAGTCTATGGCTACACCTTC. The encoded protein is CASREGDRRVYGYTF.

The chain employs TRBV4-3 and TRBJ1-4; a weak D match, TRBD1 (5 bases). CDR3 length: 15 amino acids. V gave up 5 bases and J gave up 8 bases, with 18 bases separating them. Germline CDR1 and CDR2: LGHNA and YSLEER. The CDR3 DNA reads TGCGCCAGCAGCGTTCATACGGGCGGGGCGGAAAAACTGTTTTTT. Amino acid sequence: CASSVHTGGAEKLFF.

In this sample, this clonotype turned up a few times. The chain carries TRBV20-1 and TRBJ2-7, with D unclear. Trimming removed 2 bases at V and 2 bases at J, with 10 bases between. The CDR3 is made up of 13 amino acids. Looked up from germline, CDR1 is DFQATT and CDR2 is SNEGSKA (reference sequence). The CDR3, as DNA: TGCAGTGCTAGACCCACCTCTGCCTACGAGCAGTACTTC. Protein sequence: CSARPTSAYEQYF.

The rearrangement joins TRBV12-3 or TRBV12-4 to TRBJ2-7, with D unresolved. Trimming shortened V by 6 bases and J by 1 base, and 16 bases separated the two germline ends. CDR3 length: 15 residues. The CDR3 DNA sequence: TGTGCCAGCAGCCAAGCGCCCGACTGGTCCTACGAGCAGTACTTC. Its translation: CASSQAPDWSYEQYF.